The T cell receptor (beta chain) under discussion was sequenced for a study of technical replicates of blood from a handful of donors. Germline CDR1 is LNHDA and CDR2 is SQIVND (reference sequence). CDR3 length equals 14 residues. V was cut by 3 bases and J by 5 bases, with 12 bases left in between. This clone appeared a single time. Libraries were prepared by immunoSEQ multiplex PCR; TCRdb keeps only in-frame clonotypes and omits some of them. This table holds more than 75,000 clones, about 94% found once. The sample taken for sequencing was T cells isolated from PBMCs. The rearrangement joins TRBV19 to TRBJ2-3, with a weak D call TRBD2 (6 bases). This TCR was sampled from a human donor in good health. CDR3 bases: TGTGCCAGTAGTATCCGGGAGTTTTTAGATACGCAGTATTTT. It specifies CASSIREFLDTQYF. The variable domain in full, completed from reference TRBV19 and TRBJ2-3, reads DGGITQSPKYLFRKEGQNVTLSCEQNLNHDAMYWYRQDPGQGLRLIYYSQIVNDFQKGDIAEGYSVSREKKESFPLTVTSAQKNPTAFYLCASSIREFLDTQYFGPGTRLTVL.